This T cell receptor (beta chain) was recovered during a study of liver allograft versus peripheral blood T cells. Study details: The study compared liver allograft T cell receptor repertoires against peripheral blood repertoires of liver transplant recipients. Notes on the study in general: Repertoires of T cell receptors in liver allografts reportedly differed from peripheral blood repertoires.

MiXCR was run by TCRdb on the reads, yielding one entry per CDR3 protein. The table includes roughly 4,000 distinct CDR3 sequences, around 16% detected once. Germline values: CDR1 MDHEN, CDR2 SYDVKM. There are 12 residues in the CDR3. Trimming removed 5 bases from V and 7 bases from J, with 11 bases in between. This clonotype is labeled medium-sized (0.01 to 0.1%). The antigen remains undetermined. The chain is built from TRBV28 and TRBJ1-1, with a tentative D call TRBD1 (5 bases). The receptor was isolated from a human patient who had a liver transplant. T cells may partly derive from the graft donor. CDR3 nucleotides: TGTGCCAGCAGTCTCGGGACGGTTGAAGCTTTCTTT. This sequence encodes CASSLGTVEAFF.